A single sample gave rise to the 30 T cell receptor beta chains below, sequenced in a study of CD4 and CD8 cells across lung adenocarcinoma regions. TCRdb re-called the PCR reads with MiXCR, one entry per CDR3 protein. The table shows fewer than 30,000 distinct CDR3 sequences, with about half occurring only once. Sequencing was performed on CD8+ T cells from the center of a lung tumor. Receptors originate from a male donor with lung adenocarcinoma. The CD4 and CD8 labels of this study may be unreliable.

The rearrangement uses TRBV10-1 and TRBJ2-1, with TRBD1 matching over 7 bases. The CDR3 covers 13 residues. V lost 4 bases to trimming and J lost 7 bases; unmatched junction nucleotides: 4. Germline assignment: CDR1 WNHNN and CDR2 SYGVQD (reference sequence). The CDR3 coding sequence is TGCGCCAGCAGTGCGGGACAGAGGAATGAGCAGTTCTTC. It is translated as CASSAGQRNEQFF.

The V gene is TRBV4-2, the J gene TRBJ1-2; 10 positions match TRBD1. The germline V gene has CDR1 LGHNA and CDR2 YNFKEQ. The CDR3 has 15 residues. The ends lost 4 bases at V and 6 bases at J; junction bases unmatched: 8. The CDR3 here is CASSLNAGTGDGYTF. Here the CDR3 DNA reads TGTGCCAGCAGCCTAAATGCAGGGACAGGGGATGGCTACACCTTC.

On this clonotype: This may come from a read error, since a much larger clone is one base off. J is TRBJ2-3 and V is TRBV7-6, with no clear D. This CDR3 has 14 amino acids. Per the germline V gene, CDR1 is SGHVS and CDR2 is FNYEAQ. Trimming removed 4 bases from V and 2 bases from J, with 10 bases in between. This CDR3 reads CASSSTYPTDTQYF. CDR3 DNA: TGTGCCAGCAGCTCGACGTACCCCACAGATACGCAGTATTTT.

This clonotype is deemed medium-sized. Written as DNA, the CDR3 is TGTGCCAGCAGTTTCTCGGGAGGGCGACTCGAGCAGTACTTC. Its translation: CASSFSGGRLEQYF. The chain is built from TRBV27 and TRBJ2-1; TRBD2 matches 8 bases. The end of the DNA is better explained by TRBJ2-7, so the J call may be wrong. CDR1 is MNHEY and CDR2 is SMNVEV in the germline V gene (reference sequence). The CDR3 runs to 14 residues.

Ten or more counts support this clonotype. The V gene is TRBV10-1, the J gene TRBJ2-2; no firm D call. There are 13 residues in the CDR3. V shed 5 bases and J shed 0 bases, with 4 bases lying between them. CDR1 and CDR2 (germline): WNHNN, SYGVQD (reference sequence). CDR3 in amino acids: CASSPANTGELFF. The CDR3 bases are TGCGCCAGCAGTCCCGCGAACACCGGGGAGCTGTTTTTT.

This clonotype was picked up many times. The chain combines TRBV6-1 with TRBJ2-1; the D gene is possibly TRBD1 (6 bases). The J call may be mistaken, given a closer DNA end match to TRBJ2-7. CDR1 is MNHNS and CDR2 is SASEGT in the germline V gene. This CDR3 spans 14 amino acids. Written as DNA, the CDR3 is TGTGCCAGCAGTGCACAGGGTAGGACCTACGAGCAGTACTTC. Translated, it gives CASSAQGRTYEQYF.

The chain uses TRBV28 and TRBJ2-3; possible D gene TRBD1, 5 bases. The germline gives CDR1 MDHEN, CDR2 SYDVKM. V lost 1 base and J lost 9, with 11 bases in between. CDR3 length: 13 residues. CDR3 DNA: TGTGCCAGCAGTTTATTCCCGGACACGACGCAGTATTTT. Protein sequence: CASSLFPDTTQYF.

CDR3 nucleotide sequence: TGTGCCAGCAGCAAAACTAGAATGGGCGGGGAGCTGTTTTTT. As protein: CASSKTRMGGELFF. This sequence joins TRBV11-2 and TRBJ2-2, with D maybe TRBD2 (5 bases). V was cut by 5 bases and J by 7 bases, with 14 bases left in between. The germline V gene has CDR1 SGHAT and CDR2 FQNNGV. The CDR3 has 14 residues. The full variable domain, in which reference TRBV11-2 and TRBJ2-2 provide the parts outside the CDR3, is EAGVAQSPRYKIIEKRQSVAFWCNPISGHATLYWYQQILGQGPKLLIQFQNNGVVDDSQLPKDRFSAERLKGVDSTLKIQPAKLEDSAVYLCASSKTRMGGELFFGEGSRLTVL.

This sequence joins TRBV7-2 and TRBJ2-3; 8 bases are shared with TRBD2. Germline V gene sequence: CDR1 SGHTA, CDR2 FQGNSA. Unmatched junction bases numbered 5, after V lost 1 base and J lost 5 bases. The CDR3 sequence is 15 residues long. The CDR3: CASSLDSGRLDTQYF. The CDR3 coding sequence is TGTGCCAGCAGCTTAGACAGCGGGAGATTAGATACGCAGTATTTT.

About this clonotype itself: An end of the junction does not agree with germline; a read error may underlie this. The J gene is TRBJ2-4, the V gene TRBV6-5, with a weak D call TRBD1 (6 bases). CDR1 and CDR2 (germline): MNHEY, SVGAGI. This CDR3 contains 13 residues. The CDR3 DNA sequence: TGTGCCACCAGGTACTGGGACAAAAACACGCAGTATTTC. Translation gives CATRYWDKNTQYF.

This clonotype came up many times. The chain joins TRBV6-5 to TRBJ1-6; TRBD1 aligns across 7 bases. Trimming cost V 4 bases and J 7 bases; bases outside gene matches: 10. CDR3 length: 16 amino acids. CDR1 is MNHEY and CDR2 is SVGAGI in the germline V gene. The CDR3 nucleotides read TGTGCCAGCAGTTTGACAGGGCCGGATAAGAATTCACCCCTCCACTTT. It translates to CASSLTGPDKNSPLHF.

This clonotype was observed once. The junction departs from germline at one end; a sequencing error may be responsible. This rearrangement joins TRBV6-1 to TRBJ2-3, with D unclear. CDR3 size: 14 residues. Germline V gene data show CDR1 as MNHNS and CDR2 as SASEGT. CDR3 loop: CASIRAGEQDTQYF. The CDR3 DNA sequence: TGTGCCAGCATACGAGCCGGAGAGCAAGATACGCAGTATTTC.

This clonotype was counted a few times. The chain has TRBV10-2 and TRBJ2-5, with 7 nucleotides matching TRBD2. This CDR3 contains 14 residues. Germline loops: CDR1 WSHSY, CDR2 SAAADI. The trim removed 6 bases at V and 5 bases at J, leaving 9 bases unmatched. The CDR3 DNA reads as TGCGCCAGCAGGCGCTCGGCGGGGGATGAGACCCAGTACTTC. It yields the protein CASRRSAGDETQYF.

The gene calls are TRBV6-1 and TRBJ2-5; 8 bases line up with TRBD2. With V trimmed by 3 bases and J by 4 bases, 16 bases remained unmatched. Germline CDR1 and CDR2: MNHNS and SASEGT. The CDR3 is made up of 18 amino acids. CDR3 sequence reads: CASSDAGSGGGDPETQYF. The CDR3 DNA reads as TGTGCCAGCAGTGACGCGGGTTCGGGGGGGGGTGACCCAGAGACCCAGTACTTC.

This clonotype was counted only a few times. The rearrangement uses TRBV12-3 or TRBV12-4 and TRBJ2-3; D is ambiguous. V lost 8 bases and J lost 5, with 11 bases in between. There are 12 residues in the CDR3. In nucleotides, the CDR3 is TGTGCCAGCGGTCATCACGGAGATACGCAGTATTTT. Protein product: CASGHHGDTQYF.

Points on this clonotype: A read error may account for a junction end that differs from germline. V is TRBV6-8 and J is TRBJ2-5; D may match TRBD1 or TRBD2 (6 bases each). This CDR3 has 12 residues. The germline V gene has CDR1 MNHGY and CDR2 SAAAGT. This CDR3 reads CVGGAVGETQYF. DNA for the CDR3: TGTGTCGGGGGCGCTGTGGGAGAGACCCAGTACTTT.

At least ten counts were recorded for this clonotype. V gene TRBV6-5 combines with J gene TRBJ1-2; TRBD1 might be the D (5 bases). The CDR3 totals 17 residues. V was pared by 0 bases and J by 6 bases, with 20 bases between. Per germline, CDR1 MNHEY and CDR2 SVGAGI. CDR3 coding DNA: TGTGCCAGCAGTTACTCGAAAGTGACAGTACCCAAGCATGGCTACACCTTC. Amino acid sequence: CASSYSKVTVPKHGYTF.

This clonotype has a handful of counts. This sequence joins TRBV12-3 or TRBV12-4 and TRBJ1-1; TRBD1 is a possible D gene (5 bases). This CDR3 spans 13 amino acids. V lost 1 base, J lost 7 bases, and 10 bases lay in between. The CDR3 region is CASSLGGGYEAFF. CDR3 bases: TGTGCCAGCAGTTTAGGTGGGGGGTATGAAGCTTTCTTT.

The chain has TRBV6-1 and TRBJ2-3; possibly TRBD2 for D (6 bases). V lost 9 bases, J lost 11 bases, and 21 bases lay in between. CDR1 and CDR2 (germline): MNHNS, SASEGT. The CDR3 contains 13 residues. CDR3 loop: CARRRGGKNMQYF. DNA for the CDR3: TGTGCCAGGCGGCGGGGCGGCAAAAACATGCAGTATTTT.

J is TRBJ2-3 and V is TRBV10-1, with TRBD2 matching 7 bases. With the DNA end fitting TRBJ2-7 better, the J assignment may be wrong. Germline CDR1 is WNHNN and CDR2 is SYGVQD (reference sequence). CDR3 length equals 16 residues. CDR3 nucleotides: TGCGCCAGCAGTGCGATGGGGGGGGGAGCCAAAAATACGCAGTACTTC. Protein: CASSAMGGGAKNTQYF.

The rearrangement uses TRBV4-1 and TRBJ2-2; no definite D call. The ends were cut back, 3 bases at V and 4 bases at J, with 12 bases in the middle. Looked up from germline, CDR1 is MGHRA and CDR2 is YSYEKL. The CDR3 is 15 amino acids. The CDR3 region is CASSQETLITGELFF. In nucleotides, the CDR3 is TGCGCCAGCAGCCAGGAAACTCTCATCACCGGGGAGCTGTTTTTT.

This chain links TRBV10-1 with TRBJ2-1; 7 bases match TRBD1. Losses at the gene ends were 3 bases for V and 6 bases for J; bases not matched to a gene: 2. This CDR3 has 13 amino acids. Germline-derived CDR1 and CDR2 are WNHNN and SYGVQD (reference sequence). The CDR3 loop is CASSDAGGNEQFF. The CDR3 DNA reads as TGCGCCAGCAGTGACGCAGGGGGCAATGAGCAGTTCTTC.

This rearrangement joins TRBV10-3 to TRBJ1-1; the match to TRBD1 covers 8 bases. The length of the CDR3 is 13 residues. Germline CDR1 is ENHRY and CDR2 is SYGVKD. J lost 7 bases, V lost 11 bases, and 12 bases had no gene match. CDR3 sequence (DNA): TGTGCCGGGCAATCCGGACAGGGCGGTGAAGCTTTCTTT. This encodes CAGQSGQGGEAFF.

This clonotype occurred a few times. V gene TRBV3-1 combines with J gene TRBJ2-1; 11 nucleotides line up with TRBD2. Germline V gene lookup returns CDR1 LGHDT and CDR2 YNNKEL (reference sequence). The CDR3 is made up of 14 amino acids. J lost 6 bases, V lost 4 bases, and 2 bases had no gene match. CDR3 amino acids: CASSRLAGSNEQFF. The CDR3, as DNA: TGTGCCAGCAGCCGACTAGCGGGATCCAATGAGCAGTTCTTC.

The genes are TRBV6-1 and TRBJ1-2; a weak D match, TRBD1 (6 bases). Germline V gene sequence: CDR1 MNHNS, CDR2 SASEGT. There are 12 residues in the CDR3. Trimming removed 6 bases from V and 4 bases from J, with 9 bases in between. Here the CDR3 reads CASSDRPYGYTF. CDR3 in DNA: TGTGCCAGCAGCGACAGGCCCTATGGCTACACCTTC.

The chain uses TRBV15 and TRBJ2-2, with unresolved D. Germline CDR1 and CDR2: LNHNV and YYDKDF (reference sequence). V was trimmed by 2 bases and J by 5 bases, leaving 0 bases between them. The CDR3 runs 11 residues. The CDR3 region is CATSRTGELFF. CDR3 nucleotides: TGTGCCACCAGCAGAACCGGGGAGCTGTTTTTT.

This clonotype was counted only a few times. A much larger clone differs by one base, so this may be a read error. This chain connects TRBV6-1 to TRBJ2-1; 7 positions match TRBD1. The CDR3 length is 13 residues. V was pared by 6 bases and J by 10 bases, with 9 bases of the junction left unmatched. From germline, CDR1 is MNHNS and CDR2 SASEGT. The CDR3 loop reads CASSGDRRREQFF. CDR3 coding DNA: TGTGCCAGCAGCGGGGACAGAAGACGCGAGCAGTTCTTC.

The chain couples TRBV4-1 to TRBJ2-5, with 16 bases that match TRBD2. The DNA end is a closer match to TRBJ2-1, so the J assignment may be wrong. Germline V gene lookup returns CDR1 MGHRA and CDR2 YSYEKL. The CDR3 runs to 19 residues. The CDR3 DNA sequence: TGCGCCAGCAGCCACCCGGGACTAGCGGGGGGGCCTGAACTAGGGGAGCAGTTCTTC. Translation: CASSHPGLAGGPELGEQFF.

In its sample, this clonotype was seen a few times. V gene TRBV20-1 combines with J gene TRBJ2-5, with 8 bases lining up with TRBD2. The closer fit of TRBJ2-7 to the DNA end suggests the J call may be wrong. Germline CDR1 DFQATT, CDR2 SNEGSKA (reference sequence). This CDR3 has 14 amino acids. The CDR3, as DNA: TGCAGTGCCCGGAGGGCTAGCGGGTCCTACGAGCAGTACTTC. Translation: CSARRASGSYEQYF.

The V call is TRBV10-3, the J call TRBJ2-3; the D is unclear. The last part of the DNA fits TRBJ2-7 better; the J call may be wrong. The length of the CDR3 is 14 residues. Germline lookup yields CDR1 ENHRY and CDR2 SYGVKD. CDR3 loop: CAGPVGPDPDTQYF. CDR3 nucleotides: TGTGCGGGCCCCGTGGGCCCGGACCCAGATACGCAGTACTTC.